One and the same sample provided the 21 T cell receptor beta chains below, sequenced in a study of tumor-infiltrating lymphocytes in primary liver carcinoma. Bulk tissue was left unsorted, and RNA and DNA were co-extracted from roughly 20-30 mg of it. With roughly 540 ng total RNA as template and a constant-region primer, TCR beta cDNA was made. Three nested multiplex PCR rounds of slightly modified ARM-PCR generated TCR beta libraries. For around 10 cycles apiece, the opening two PCR rounds ran with TRBV1-TRBV30 forward primers and a C-beta reverse primer. One entry per CDR3 protein, called by TCRdb with MiXCR from the multiplex PCR reads. The sample contains over 40,000 distinct CDR3 sequences, 65% to 85% of which appear only once. Sequencing was performed on liver tumor tissue from sampling region 5. Stated subset: tumor region T5, tumor centre. Receptors were obtained from a man aged 40-50 years with primary liver carcinoma and hepatitis B virus infection.

On this clonotype itself: Germline and junction disagree at one end, which may indicate a read error. The J gene is TRBJ2-7, the V gene TRBV28, with unresolved D. This CDR3 region has 15 residues. Per the germline V gene, CDR1 is MDHEN and CDR2 is SYDVKM. CDR3 sequence reads: CSSSFGRAKSYEHYF. CDR3 DNA sequence: TGTTCCAGCAGTTTCGGACGAGCGAAGTCCTACGAGCACTACTTC.

Points on this clonotype: Compared with germline, one end of the junction differs, possibly owing to a read error. The chain employs TRBV2 and TRBJ2-7, with 9 bases that match TRBD2. Germline V CDR1 and CDR2: SNHLY, FYNNEI. CDR3 length: 16 amino acids. The CDR3: CASRGLAGGFAYDQYF. CDR3 coding DNA: TGTGCCAGCAGGGGACTAGCAGGAGGATTCGCCTACGATCAGTACTTC.

This sequence joins TRBV29-1 and TRBJ2-5; perhaps TRBD2 as D (5 bases). V was trimmed by 5 bases and J by 6 bases, leaving 13 bases between them. In germline, CDR1 is SQVTM, CDR2 ANQGSEA. The CDR3 loop spans 12 amino acids. The DNA for the CDR3 is TGCAGCGTTTGGGGAGAGCAAAAGACCCAGTACTTC. Protein sequence: CSVWGEQKTQYF.

This clonotype was seen only a few times. The V call is TRBV11-2, the J call TRBJ1-6, with D uncertain. Trimming left V 5 bases short and J 8 bases short, with 16 bases between. The CDR3 covers 15 residues. Germline V CDR1 and CDR2: SGHAT, FQNNGV. The CDR3 DNA is TGTGCCAGCAGCCGCGAGGATAGGGTCTATTCACCCCTCCACTTT. Protein sequence: CASSREDRVYSPLHF.

About this clonotype itself: A junction boundary mismatches the germline segment, possibly from a read error. V gene TRBV12-3 or TRBV12-4 combines with J gene TRBJ1-5; the D gene is possibly TRBD1 (5 bases). The CDR3 runs to 15 residues. The CDR3 loop reads CASTRDLMGNQPQHF. In nucleotides, the CDR3 is TGTGCCAGTACTAGGGACTTAATGGGCAATCAGCCTCAGCATTTT.

Comments on this clonotype: An end of the junction differs from the germline gene, which may be a read error. The gene calls are TRBV11-2 and TRBJ1-5; 9 nucleotides agree with TRBD1. The CDR3 has 17 amino acids. From germline, CDR1 is SGHAT and CDR2 FQNNGV. Here the CDR3 DNA reads TGTGCCAGCAGCTTAGTAGGAGTAACAGGGGGCAATCAGCCCAAGCATTTT. Its protein is CASSLVGVTGGNQPKHF.

The CDR3 DNA sequence: TGCGCCAGCAAGGCTAACGGAAGTAAGGGTAATGAGCAGTTCTTC. This gives the protein CASKANGSKGNEQFF. J is TRBJ2-1 and V is TRBV5-1; D gene unclear. The CDR3 covers 15 residues. Germline assignment: CDR1 SGHRS and CDR2 YFSETQ. V lost 6 bases, J lost 7 bases, and 20 bases lay in between.

The chain is built from TRBV29-1 and TRBJ2-7; 7 nucleotides agree with TRBD2. V was clipped by 6 bases and J by 10 bases; unmatched bases: 15. The CDR3 is 13 amino acids. Germline CDR1 and CDR2: SQVTM and ANQGSEA. The CDR3 DNA reads as TGCAGCGTCCGATCGAGGGGAGGGCGCGACCAGTACTTC. As protein: CSVRSRGGRDQYF.

This clonotype was picked up many times. This sequence joins TRBV24-1 and TRBJ2-3; maybe TRBD1 (6 bases). Germline CDR1 KGHDR, CDR2 SFDVKD. Trimming left V 9 bases short and J 6 bases short, with 18 bases between. The CDR3 runs to 14 residues. This chain's CDR3 is CATSRNRDRDTQYF. Written as DNA, the CDR3 is TGTGCCACCTCAAGAAATCGCGACAGGGATACGCAGTATTTT.

The genes are TRBV30 and TRBJ2-3, with a tentative D call TRBD2 (6 bases). Germline values: CDR1 GTSNPN, CDR2 SVGIG (reference sequence). The CDR3 loop spans 14 amino acids. The CDR3: CARDSGTSTDTQYF. The CDR3 coding sequence is TGTGCGAGGGATAGCGGAACTAGCACAGATACGCAGTATTTT.

This clonotype came up once. Sequence at one end of the junction differs from germline and may be a read error. The chain links TRBV5-4 to TRBJ2-7; either TRBD1 or TRBD2 may supply D (5 bases each). The CDR3 sequence is 13 residues long. Germline V gives CDR1 SGHNT, CDR2 YYREEE (reference sequence). The CDR3 protein is CVSSGQGSYEQYF. The CDR3 DNA reads as TGTGTCAGCAGCGGACAAGGCTCCTACGAGCAGTACTTC.

This clonotype was picked up many times. V and J are TRBV5-1 and TRBJ2-2, with D hard to call. V lost 4 bases and J 1 base, leaving 11 bases between the germline ends. The CDR3 consists of 15 residues. Germline CDR1 is SGHRS and CDR2 is YFSETQ. DNA of the CDR3: TGCGCCAGCAGCCCACGGGCCTTGAACACCGGGGAGCTGTTTTTT. Protein: CASSPRALNTGELFF.

This clonotype came up once. A much bigger clone sits one base away, suggesting this may be a read error. The chain carries TRBV2 and TRBJ2-1; 8 bases fit TRBD2. This CDR3 comprises 10 residues. Germline lookup yields CDR1 SNHLY and CDR2 FYNNEI. CDR3 loop: CDSGGGNQFF. The CDR3 DNA is TGTGACAGCGGCGGGGGGAACCAGTTCTTC.

There are a few counts of this clonotype. It is likely a read error, because the conserved phenylalanine at the end of the CDR3 is missing. This chain links TRBV29-1 with TRBJ2-5, with D tentatively TRBD2 (6 bases). This CDR3 is 15 amino acids long. In germline, CDR1 is SQVTM, CDR2 ANQGSEA. V was pared by 5 bases and J by 7 bases, with 23 bases between. The CDR3 coding sequence is TGCAGCGTTTCCTTACTAGTGGGAAGGGGAGGGACCCAGTACTTG. The encoded protein is CSVSLLVGRGGTQYL.

This clonotype has more than one count but fewer than ten. One end of the junction is discordant with germline, which a read error may explain. The V and J genes are TRBV11-2 and TRBJ2-7, with 7 positions matching TRBD1. This CDR3 comprises 15 residues. Germline CDR1 SGHAT, CDR2 FQNNGV. This chain's CDR3 is CASSLRWTGENEHYF. The CDR3 DNA reads as TGTGCCAGCAGTTTACGCTGGACAGGAGAAAACGAGCACTACTTC.

Only one count was recorded for this clonotype. The CDR3 end shows no conserved phenylalanine or tryptophan, and so a read error is likely. This chain joins TRBV11-1 and TRBJ2-5; D not resolved. V lost 2 bases and J 7 bases, leaving 14 bases between the germline ends. The V gene's germline CDR1 is SGHAT and CDR2 FQDESV (reference sequence). The CDR3 is 14 amino acids. As DNA, the CDR3 is TGTGCCAGCAGCTTATCGGGCAGGATTGGGACCCAGTACTTA. It encodes CASSLSGRIGTQYL.

With respect to this clonotype: The junction differs from germline at one of its ends, possibly a read error. This chain links TRBV6-6 with TRBJ1-1, with 8 nucleotides matching TRBD1. CDR1 MNHNY and CDR2 SVGAGI come from the germline V gene (reference sequence). The CDR3 spans 15 residues. This CDR3 reads CVSSYSGGGHTEAFF. CDR3 DNA sequence: TGTGTCAGCAGTTACTCAGGGGGCGGGCACACTGAAGCTTTCTTT.

This chain links TRBV11-2 with TRBJ2-1; 11 nucleotides agree with TRBD2. Germline trimming cut 5 bases from V and 4 bases from J; bases unmatched to any gene: 10. CDR1 is SGHAT, CDR2 FQNNGV, per germline. The CDR3 has 17 amino acids. This CDR3 is CASSPTMTSGKYNEQFF. In nucleotides, the CDR3 is TGTGCCAGCAGCCCTACCATGACTAGCGGGAAATACAATGAGCAGTTCTTC.

In regard to this clonotype: Compared with germline, one end of the junction differs, possibly owing to a read error. This chain joins TRBV12-3 or TRBV12-4 and TRBJ1-5; D possibly corresponds to TRBD1 (6 bases). The CDR3 has 16 amino acids. The CDR3 nucleotides read TGTGCCAACAGTTTTGGGGGCCAGTATAGCAATCAGCCCCAGCATTTT. Protein sequence: CANSFGGQYSNQPQHF.

Regarding this clonotype: An end of the junction does not agree with germline; a read error may underlie this. J is TRBJ2-1 and V is TRBV5-1, with a weak D call TRBD2 (5 bases). The CDR3 spans 15 residues. In germline, CDR1 is SGHRS, CDR2 YFSETQ. Written as DNA, the CDR3 is TGCGTCAGCAGCTTAGTTGGGGAGCCCTACAATGAGCAGTTCTTC. It is translated as CVSSLVGEPYNEQFF.

This chain links TRBV28 with TRBJ1-4; D gene unclear. Looked up from germline, CDR1 is MDHEN and CDR2 is SYDVKM. V dropped 3 bases and J dropped 0 bases, with 14 bases sitting between them. CDR3 length: 17 amino acids. The CDR3 reads CASSFWYRFTTNEKLFF. As DNA, the CDR3 is TGTGCCAGCAGTTTTTGGTACAGATTTACAACTAATGAAAAACTGTTTTTT.